This T cell receptor (beta chain) came from a study of T cell repertoires in cytomegalovirus infection. As regards this clonotype: Antigen: not known.

One entry per CDR3 protein, called by TCRdb with MiXCR from the reads. The table records hundreds of thousands of distinct CDR3 sequences, 32% of them present only once. The germline V gene encodes CDR1 SGHNT and CDR2 YYREEE (reference sequence). Trimming stripped 3 bases from V and 6 bases from J, with 9 bases between. The length of the CDR3 is 12 residues. Material: cultured CD8+ T cells from PBMCs, obtained from culture after CMV antigen stimulation. The clonotype comes from a human donor in good health (CMV status not recorded). Some clones in this sample may be carry-over from other donors' samples. J is TRBJ1-1 and V is TRBV5-4; D unclear. The CDR3 bases are TGTGCCAGCAGCTCATACAGTGCTGAAGCTTTCTTT. Amino acids: CASSSYSAEAFF.